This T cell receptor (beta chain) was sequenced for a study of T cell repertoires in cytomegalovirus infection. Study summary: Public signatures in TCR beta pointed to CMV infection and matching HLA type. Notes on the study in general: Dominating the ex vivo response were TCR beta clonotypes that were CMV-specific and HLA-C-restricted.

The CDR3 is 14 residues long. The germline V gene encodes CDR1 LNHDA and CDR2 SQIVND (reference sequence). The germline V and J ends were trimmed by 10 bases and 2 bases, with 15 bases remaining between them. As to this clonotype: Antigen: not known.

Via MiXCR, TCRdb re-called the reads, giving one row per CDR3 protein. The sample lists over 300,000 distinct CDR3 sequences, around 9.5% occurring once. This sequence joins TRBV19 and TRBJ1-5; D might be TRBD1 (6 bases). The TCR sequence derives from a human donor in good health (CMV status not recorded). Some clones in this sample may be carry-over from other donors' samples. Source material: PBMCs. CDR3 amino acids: CATATGSGNQPQHF. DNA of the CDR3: TGTGCCACCGCGACAGGATCTGGCAATCAGCCCCAGCATTTT.